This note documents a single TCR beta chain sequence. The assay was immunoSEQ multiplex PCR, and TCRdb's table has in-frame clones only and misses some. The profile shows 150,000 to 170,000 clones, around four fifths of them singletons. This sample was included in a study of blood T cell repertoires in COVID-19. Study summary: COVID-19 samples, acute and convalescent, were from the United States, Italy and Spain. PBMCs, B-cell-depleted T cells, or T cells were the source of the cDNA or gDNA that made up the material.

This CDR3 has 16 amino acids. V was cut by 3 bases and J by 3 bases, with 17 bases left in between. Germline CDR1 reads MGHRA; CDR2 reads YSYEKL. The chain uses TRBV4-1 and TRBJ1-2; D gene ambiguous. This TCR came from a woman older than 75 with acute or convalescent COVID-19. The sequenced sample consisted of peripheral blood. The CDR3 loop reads CASSHENPEPDYGYTF. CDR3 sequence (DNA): TGCGCCAGCAGCCATGAAAACCCGGAGCCCGACTATGGCTACACCTTC.